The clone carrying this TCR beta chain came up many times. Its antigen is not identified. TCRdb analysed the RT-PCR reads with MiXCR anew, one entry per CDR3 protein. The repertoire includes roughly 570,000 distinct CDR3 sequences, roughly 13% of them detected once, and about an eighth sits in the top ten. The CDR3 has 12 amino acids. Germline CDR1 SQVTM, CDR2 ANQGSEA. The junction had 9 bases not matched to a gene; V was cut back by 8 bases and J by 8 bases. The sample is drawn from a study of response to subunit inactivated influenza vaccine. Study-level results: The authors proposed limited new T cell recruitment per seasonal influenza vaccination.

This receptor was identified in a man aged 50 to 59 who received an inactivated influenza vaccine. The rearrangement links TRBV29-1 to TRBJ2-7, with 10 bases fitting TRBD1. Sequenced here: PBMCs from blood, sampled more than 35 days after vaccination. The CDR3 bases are TGCAGCATCCGGGACAGGGGCGCTCAGCAGTACTTC. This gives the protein CSIRDRGAQQYF.